This is a list of T cell receptor beta chains from one sample in a study of blood T cell repertoires in COVID-19. This table comes from immunoSEQ multiplex PCR, and its TCRdb copy is limited to in-frame clones, with some not included. This table holds 300,000 to 450,000 clones, 89% found once. The specimen sequenced was peripheral blood. Receptors were obtained from a woman aged 25 to 39 with COVID-19, enrolled during active disease. CDR3s include the opening cysteine and the closing phenylalanine or tryptophan. A D gene is named only where the DNA matches it firmly. A clone size is listed for some rows: how often the clone was seen (once, few, many), or a class if it is expanded.

j_call clone_size v_call d_call cdr3_nt cdr3_aa
TRBJ1-4 once TRBV7-9 TRBD1 TGTGCCAGCAGGTCTGGAGACAGGGTAACTGAAAAACTGTTTTTT CASRSGDRVTEKLFF
TRBJ2-1 NA TRBV29-1 TRBD1 TGCAGCGTTAAAGACAGGGGGCCCTACAATGAGCAGTTCTTC CSVKDRGPYNEQFF
TRBJ2-7 NA TRBV2 NA TGTGCCAGCAATTCCGGGTTCGGTGTAGAGCAGTACTTC CASNSGFGVEQYF
TRBJ2-1 NA TRBV12-3/TRBV12-4 NA TGTGCCAGCAGTAGCGGTAATGAGCAGTTCTTC CASSSGNEQFF
TRBJ1-2 NA TRBV11-2 NA TGTGCCAGCAGCTTTTCCGTGCCCGGGTCAGACTATGGCTACACCTTC CASSFSVPGSDYGYTF
TRBJ2-4 NA TRBV24-1 NA TGTGCCACCAGTTCGCGCTACGGGGATAACAACATTCAGTACTTC CATSSRYGDNNIQYF
TRBJ2-1 once TRBV3-1/TRBV3-2 TRBD2 TGTGCCAGCAGCCAAGATCGGGGACTAGCGGGAGGAACCCGCTACAATGAGCAGTTCTTC CASSQDRGLAGGTRYNEQFF
TRBJ1-2 NA TRBV28 NA TGTGCCAGCAGTCCCAACAGGGTTCAGGGCTACACCTTC CASSPNRVQGYTF
TRBJ2-3 NA TRBV28 NA TGTGCCAGCAGATATGGCCTGGGGGGTAGCACAGATACGCAGTATTTT CASRYGLGGSTDTQYF
TRBJ1-2 NA TRBV4-1 NA TGCGCCAGCAGCCCCCCCCTCCGGGCCGCCGTTCGGGGTGGCTACACCTTC CASSPPLRAAVRGGYTF
TRBJ2-1 NA TRBV20-1 TRBD2 TGCAGTGCTAGTCTCGGGCCTAGCGGTTACAATGAGCAGTTCTTC CSASLGPSGYNEQFF
TRBJ1-1 NA TRBV13 TRBD1 TGTGCCAGCAGCCTCGACAGGGGGCCTGAAGCTTTCTTT CASSLDRGPEAFF
TRBJ1-1 NA TRBV19 NA TGTGCCAGTAGTACAATAGGGAGATCTGAAGCTTTCTTT CASSTIGRSEAFF
TRBJ2-1 NA TRBV2 NA TGTGCCAGCAGTGAATTAGCGACCTCCTACAATGAGCAGTTCTTC CASSELATSYNEQFF
TRBJ1-4 NA TRBV29-1 NA TGCAGCGTTGTGGCAGGGAATGAAAAACTGTTTTTT CSVVAGNEKLFF
TRBJ2-3 NA TRBV13 NA TGTGCCAGCAGCTTATTCCGGGATACGCAGTATTTT CASSLFRDTQYF
TRBJ1-4 NA TRBV27 TRBD1 TGTGCCAGCAGTTTACAGGGGGTAGCAGCTAATGAAAAACTGTTTTTT CASSLQGVAANEKLFF
TRBJ1-5 NA TRBV6-6 NA TGTGCCAGCAGCGAGTTCGGTCAGCCCCAGCATTTT CASSEFGQPQHF
TRBJ2-1 NA TRBV5-1 TRBD2 TGCGCCAGCAGCCCGACTAGCGGGAGTTCCCACAATGAGCAGTTCTTC CASSPTSGSSHNEQFF
TRBJ1-2 NA TRBV6-1 NA TGTGCCAGCAGTGAAGCCGGGGAGTGGGATGGCTACACCTTC CASSEAGEWDGYTF
TRBJ2-2 few TRBV2 TRBD1 TGTGCCGGCAAGGGACAGGGGGACACCGGGGAGCTGTTTTTT CAGKGQGDTGELFF
TRBJ2-3 NA TRBV5-6 NA TGTGCCAGCAGCCGAACCGGGATCACAGATACGCAGTATTTT CASSRTGITDTQYF
TRBJ2-1 NA TRBV2 TRBD2 TGTGCCAGCAAGTACCAGACTAGCGGGACGTCCAATGAGCAGTTCTTC CASKYQTSGTSNEQFF
TRBJ1-3 once TRBV2 NA TGTGCCAGCAGTGAAGGGAGCGGTGGTGGAAACACCATATATTTT CASSEGSGGGNTIYF
TRBJ2-1 NA TRBV9 NA TGTGCCAGCAGCCAGAGGGGGGGACTCTACAATGAGCAGTTCTTC CASSQRGGLYNEQFF
TRBJ1-3 NA TRBV11-2 NA TGTGCCAGCAGCCTACTTAGGAGCTCTGGAAACACCATATATTTT CASSLLRSSGNTIYF
TRBJ1-2 few TRBV6-4 TRBD1 TGTGCCAGCAGTGACGGGACAGGGGGCTATGGCTACACCTTC CASSDGTGGYGYTF
TRBJ2-6 NA TRBV7-2 NA TGTGCCAGCAGACGCCCGGGAGGGGGCGCCAACGTCCTGACTTTC CASRRPGGGANVLTF